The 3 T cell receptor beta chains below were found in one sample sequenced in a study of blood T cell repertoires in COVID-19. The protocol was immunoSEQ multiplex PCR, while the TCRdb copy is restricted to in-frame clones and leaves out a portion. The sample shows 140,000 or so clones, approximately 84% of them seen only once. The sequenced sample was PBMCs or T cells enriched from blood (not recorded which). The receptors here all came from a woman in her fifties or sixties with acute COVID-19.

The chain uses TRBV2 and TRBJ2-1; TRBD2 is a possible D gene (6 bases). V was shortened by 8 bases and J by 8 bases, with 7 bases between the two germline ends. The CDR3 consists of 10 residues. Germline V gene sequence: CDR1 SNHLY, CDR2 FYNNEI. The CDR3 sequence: CASERDEQFF. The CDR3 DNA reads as TGTGCCAGCGAGCGGGATGAGCAGTTCTTC.

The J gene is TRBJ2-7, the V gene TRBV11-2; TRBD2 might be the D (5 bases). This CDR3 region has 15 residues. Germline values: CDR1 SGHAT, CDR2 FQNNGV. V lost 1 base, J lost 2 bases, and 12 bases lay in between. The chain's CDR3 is CASSLALTGTYEQYF. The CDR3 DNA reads TGTGCCAGCAGCTTAGCCCTGACGGGAACCTACGAGCAGTACTTC. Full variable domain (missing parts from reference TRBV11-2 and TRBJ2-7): EAGVAQSPRYKIIEKRQSVAFWCNPISGHATLYWYQQILGQGPKLLIQFQNNGVVDDSQLPKDRFSAERLKGVDSTLKIQPAKLEDSAVYLCASSLALTGTYEQYFGPGTRLTVT.

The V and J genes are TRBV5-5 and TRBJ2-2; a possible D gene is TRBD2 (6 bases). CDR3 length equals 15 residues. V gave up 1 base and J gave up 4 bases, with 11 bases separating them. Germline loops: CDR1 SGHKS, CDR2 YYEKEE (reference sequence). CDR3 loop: CASSLYRGATGELFF. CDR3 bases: TGTGCCAGCAGCTTGTACCGCGGGGCCACCGGGGAGCTGTTTTTT.